This TCR beta chain emerged from a study of T cell repertoires in cytomegalovirus infection. Across the whole study: Selected CMV epitopes included recently identified HLA-C-restricted ones as well as well-studied HLA-B-restricted ones. In public TCR beta signatures, there were indications of both CMV infection and matching HLA type. Findings and limits, study-wide: Predominance within the ex vivo response was attributable to HLA-C-restricted CMV-specific TCR beta clonotypes. Cumulative frequency of public TCR beta families picked out carriers of CMV plus the relevant HLA.

Many counts were recorded for this clonotype. Its target is not known. TCRdb re-called the reads with MiXCR, one entry per CDR3 protein. The sample contains approximately 990,000 distinct CDR3 sequences, approximately 31% of which appear only once. The germline V gene encodes CDR1 MNHEY and CDR2 SVGEGT. This CDR3 contains 14 residues. Germline trimming cut 6 bases from V and 4 bases from J; bases unmatched to any gene: 5. Source: cultured CD8+ T cells from PBMCs, taken from culture after CMV antigen stimulation. The receptor was derived from a human donor in good health (CMV status not recorded). Some clones in this sample may be carry-over from other donors' samples. The chain combines TRBV6-2 or TRBV6-3 with TRBJ2-1, with 8 bases matching TRBD1. This CDR3 reads CASRQTGEYNEQFF. The CDR3 region has the DNA TGTGCCAGCAGACAGACAGGGGAATACAATGAGCAGTTCTTC.